The 6 T cell receptor beta chains below were found in one sample sequenced in a study of control samples from healthy donors and cancer patients. This table comes from immunoSEQ multiplex PCR, and its TCRdb copy is limited to in-frame clones, with some not included. The data show 61,000 or so clones, around 91% seen once. Source material: PBMCs. The source is a man aged 60 to 75 with colorectal cancer.

The chain is built from TRBV6-6 and TRBJ1-4, with D tentatively TRBD1 (6 bases). The CDR3 sequence is 15 residues long. V lost 5 bases and J 5 bases, leaving 15 bases between the germline ends. CDR1 and CDR2 from the germline V gene are MNHNY and SVGAGI (reference sequence). The DNA for the CDR3 is TGTGCCAGCAGTAAGGGACAAAGAAAAAATGAAAAACTGTTTTTT. It yields the protein CASSKGQRKNEKLFF.

This chain joins TRBV20-1 and TRBJ2-4; D may be TRBD2 (7 bases). CDR3 length equals 15 residues. The germline CDR1 and CDR2 sequences are DFQATT and SNEGSKA (reference sequence). Trimming pared 3 bases from V and 0 bases from J, leaving 12 bases between. CDR3 in amino acids: CSASSGGLAKNIQYF. Here the CDR3 DNA reads TGCAGTGCTAGTTCCGGGGGGCTAGCCAAAAACATTCAGTACTTC.

V is TRBV5-1 and J is TRBJ2-7; 12 bases align to TRBD1. From germline, CDR1 is SGHRS and CDR2 YFSETQ. Germline trimming cut 4 bases from V and 6 bases from J; bases unmatched to any gene: 8. The CDR3 runs 15 residues. The CDR3 nucleotides read TGCGCCAGCAGCGGGACCGGGACAGGGGGCGGCGAGCAGTACTTC. Amino acids: CASSGTGTGGGEQYF. Complete variable domain (other parts from reference TRBV5-1 and TRBJ2-7): KAGVTQTPRYLIKTRGQQVTLSCSPISGHRSVSWYQQTPGQGLQFLFEYFSETQRNKGNFPGRFSGRQFSNSRSEMNVSTLELGDSALYLCASSGTGTGGGEQYFGPGTRLTVT.

The chain joins TRBV5-1 to TRBJ2-3; 13 nucleotides align to TRBD2. The CDR3 spans 18 residues. Per the germline V gene, CDR1 is SGHRS and CDR2 is YFSETQ. The V segment lost 2 bases and the J segment 0 bases; nucleotides outside the gene matches: 6. The CDR3 loop is CASSLPLTSGGSTDTQYF. As DNA, the CDR3 is TGCGCCAGCAGCTTACCCTTGACTAGCGGGGGGAGCACAGATACGCAGTATTTT.

The V gene is TRBV27, the J gene TRBJ2-3; the D call may be TRBD1 or TRBD2 (5 bases each). CDR3 length equals 13 residues. Germline V lookup: CDR1 MNHEY, CDR2 SMNVEV (reference sequence). Deletions cut 10 bases from V and 7 bases from J, with 18 bases between. The CDR3 nucleotides are TGTGCCATCATTAGGGACGGGCACAATACGCAGTATTTT. It encodes CAIIRDGHNTQYF.

The chain uses TRBV6-1 and TRBJ2-3, with a possible D match to TRBD2 (7 bases). This CDR3 has 16 amino acids. Trimming took 3 bases from V and 8 from J, leaving 21 bases between them. Germline-derived CDR1 and CDR2 are MNHNS and SASEGT. CDR3 region: CASSELGGAAGTTQYF. The CDR3 DNA sequence: TGTGCCAGCAGTGAGTTGGGGGGGGCCGCGGGAACTACGCAGTATTTT.